The 29 T cell receptor beta chains below come from one sample, sequenced in a study of CD8+CD57+ T cells in acquired aplastic anemia. Whoever was chosen for sequencing had shown CD8+CD57+ cell expansion by flow cytometry. Template material for TCR beta VDJ and CDR3 profiling consisted of genomic DNA. TCRdb redid the calling of the reads with MiXCR, one entry per CDR3 protein. Of approximately 260,000 distinct CDR3 sequences detected, about 80% appear once; the ten largest clones hold about two fifths. Sequencing input: sorted CD4+, CD8+, or CD8+CD57+ T cells (not recorded which) from PBMCs. The origin of the receptors is a human donor with aplastic anemia.

As regards this clonotype: The DNA is omitted, as the CDR3 cannot be located on it reliably, and the CDR3 follows TCRdb's listing. The chain links TRBV12-3 or TRBV12-4 to TRBJ1-1. The CDR3 adds up to 15 amino acids, both ends counted. CDR3: CASSLDLRGTEAFFF.

As for this clonotype: The CDR3 does not close with the conserved phenylalanine or tryptophan, likely indicating a read error. The DNA is left out, because the CDR3 cannot be placed on it with certainty; the CDR3 is given as TCRdb lists it. The chain is built from TRBV19 and TRBJ2-1. The CDR3 contains 15 residues when both ends are counted. Germline CDR1 LNHDA, CDR2 SQIVND (reference sequence). CDR3 sequence reads: CASSIAAGAYNEQLL.

The gene calls are TRBV7-3 and TRBJ2-3, with D possibly being TRBD1 (5 bases). The germline V gene has CDR1 SGHTA and CDR2 FQGTGA. This CDR3 region has 13 residues. The ends were cut back, 2 bases at V and 8 bases at J, with 11 bases in the middle. CDR3 amino acids: CASSLRIGATQYF. In DNA, the CDR3 is TGTGCCAGCAGCTTACGGATTGGGGCTACGCAGTATTTT.

The chain uses TRBV9 and TRBJ1-2, with D possibly matching TRBD1 (6 bases). Germline V gene sequence: CDR1 SGDLS, CDR2 YYNGEE. Between the trimmed V and J ends, which lost 4 bases and 4 bases, there was a span of 14 bases. The CDR3 is made up of 14 amino acids. The CDR3 is CASSLGGGVYGYTF. The CDR3 nucleotides read TGTGCCAGCAGCTTAGGTGGGGGCGTCTATGGCTACACCTTC.

The chain combines TRBV20-1 with TRBJ1-1; D might be TRBD1 (5 bases). The CDR3 spans 12 residues. Looked up from germline, CDR1 is DFQATT and CDR2 is SNEGSKA (reference sequence). Trimming removed 2 bases at V and 3 bases at J, with 7 bases between. In DNA form, the CDR3 reads TGCAGTGCTAGAAAGACAGACACTGAAGCTTTCTTT. Translating gives CSARKTDTEAFF.

In DNA form, the CDR3 reads TGTGCCAGCAGCTTGGGGCAGAGAGGGAACACTGAAGCTTTCTTT. Translated, it gives CASSLGQRGNTEAFF. This chain connects TRBV5-6 to TRBJ1-1; D call uncertain. The CDR3 runs 15 residues. Germline V gene lookup returns CDR1 SGHDT and CDR2 YYEEEE. Between the trimmed V and J ends, which lost 0 bases and 1 base, there was a span of 10 bases. The whole variable domain, filled in from reference TRBV5-6 and TRBJ1-1, reads DAGVTQSPTHLIKTRGQQVTLRCSPKSGHDTVSWYQQALGQGPQFIFQYYEEEERQRGNFPDRFSGHQFPNYSSELNVNALLLGDSALYLCASSLGQRGNTEAFFGQGTRLTVV.

The gene calls are TRBV11-3 and TRBJ2-2; D is undetermined. The CDR3 is 12 residues long. V lost 1 base and J lost 8, with 5 bases in between. Germline assignment: CDR1 SGHNT and CDR2 YENEEA. DNA for the CDR3: TGTGCCAGCAGCTTAGTTCTGGGGGAGCTGTTTTTT. This gives the protein CASSLVLGELFF.

This clonotype has a single count. The chain couples TRBV7-6 to TRBJ2-6; D gene ambiguous. This CDR3 region has 17 residues. Trimming cost V 0 bases and J 13 bases, with 22 bases left between them. Germline V lookup: CDR1 SGHVS, CDR2 FNYEAQ. The CDR3 sequence is CASSLARGPKETQVLTF. In DNA, the CDR3 is TGTGCCAGCAGCTTAGCGCGCGGCCCAAAAGAGACCCAGGTCCTGACTTTC. The whole variable domain, remainder taken from reference TRBV7-6 and TRBJ2-6, is GAGVSQSPRYKVTKRGQDVALRCDPISGHVSLYWYRQALGQGPEFLTYFNYEAQQDKSGLPNDRFSAERPEGSISTLTIQRTEQRDSAMYRCASSLARGPKETQVLTFGAGSRLTVL.

This clonotype was detected only once. The chain is built from TRBV7-2 and TRBJ1-1, with D possibly TRBD1 on 5 matching bases. Per the germline V gene, CDR1 is SGHTA and CDR2 is FQGNSA. This CDR3 spans 15 amino acids. V lost 9 bases, J lost 13 bases, and 30 bases lay in between. The CDR3 is CASSVEGRADTQDFF. Written as DNA, the CDR3 is TGTGCCAGTAGTGTAGAGGGGCGGGCAGATACTCAGGATTTCTTT.

This chain connects TRBV20-1 to TRBJ2-2, with TRBD2 identical over 14 bases. The trim removed 6 bases at V and 5 bases at J, leaving 5 bases unmatched. CDR3 length: 15 amino acids. Germline CDR1 and CDR2: DFQATT and SNEGSKA (reference sequence). The DNA of the CDR3 is TGCAGTGCACGGGGACTAGCGGGGGAGACCGGGGAGCTGTTTTTT. This codes for CSARGLAGETGELFF.

The chain is built from TRBV5-5 and TRBJ2-2, with TRBD2 as a possible D gene (5 bases). The CDR3 covers 14 residues. The V and J ends lost 4 bases and 17 bases respectively, with 24 bases between them. Per the germline V gene, CDR1 is SGHKS and CDR2 is YYEKEE (reference sequence). The CDR3 DNA reads as TGTGCCAGCAGCCAGGACTTGAACACTGAAGCTTTCTTTTTT. This encodes CASSQDLNTEAFFF.

The J gene is TRBJ2-1, the V gene TRBV10-3; 11 nucleotides line up with TRBD2. The CDR3 totals 15 residues. With V trimmed by 4 bases and J by 10 bases, 9 bases remained unmatched. The germline V gene encodes CDR1 ENHRY and CDR2 SYGVKD. CDR3 nucleotide sequence: TGTGCCATCAGTGGAGGTAGCGGGGGGGCGAGAGAGCAGTTCTTC. This sequence encodes CAISGGSGGAREQFF.

The chain is built from TRBV29-1 and TRBJ1-1, with D possibly matching TRBD1 (5 bases). Germline V gene lookup returns CDR1 SQVTM and CDR2 ANQGSEA. The CDR3 length is 13 residues. Trimming took off 4 bases at V and 4 bases at J, with 13 bases between the two ends. The CDR3 bases are TGCAGCGTTGGGACACGAAGCTTCACTGAAGCTTTCTTT. It codes for CSVGTRSFTEAFF.

The chain uses TRBV29-1 and TRBJ1-5; no clear D. Deletions cut 4 bases from V and 2 bases from J, with 12 bases between. CDR3 length: 14 amino acids. The germline gives CDR1 SQVTM, CDR2 ANQGSEA. CDR3 nucleotides: TGCAGCGTTGTTCGGGAGGGAGGCAATCAGCCCCAGCATTTT. It encodes CSVVREGGNQPQHF.

Regarding this clonotype: The germline gene is not matched at one end of the junction; a read error may be the cause. The chain links TRBV7-9 to TRBJ2-2, with D perhaps matching TRBD2 (5 bases). Germline V lookup: CDR1 SEHNR, CDR2 FQNEAQ (reference sequence). The CDR3 has 14 residues. The DNA for the CDR3 is TGTGCCAGCAGCGCGCCGGGCAAAAGCGGTTCGGCCAATTTT. Translating it yields CASSAPGKSGSANF.

The chain employs TRBV9 and TRBJ2-3; 8 nucleotides align to TRBD2. CDR3 length: 15 residues. J lost 7 bases, V lost 4 bases, and 11 bases had no gene match. CDR1 is SGDLS and CDR2 is YYNGEE in the germline V gene. CDR3 DNA: TGTGCCAGCAGCCCCGTGAATAGCGGGGATAATACGCAGTATTTT. Translation: CASSPVNSGDNTQYF. The variable domain in full, completed from reference TRBV9 and TRBJ2-3, reads DSGVTQTPKHLITATGQRVTLRCSPRSGDLSVYWYQQSLDQGLQFLIQYYNGEERAKGNILERFSAQQFPDLHSELNLSSLELGDSALYFCASSPVNSGDNTQYFGPGTRLTVL.

The rearrangement joins TRBV2 to TRBJ1-6, with TRBD1 identical over 7 bases. Germline V CDR1 and CDR2: SNHLY, FYNNEI. The V gene end was trimmed by 3 bases and the J gene end by 7 bases; junction bases not matched to a gene: 6. The CDR3 runs 15 residues. The CDR3: CASSDNQGGNSPLHF. The CDR3 region has the DNA TGTGCCAGCAGTGATAATCAGGGGGGAAATTCACCCCTCCACTTT.

The gene calls are TRBV25-1 and TRBJ2-7, with a weak D call TRBD2 (6 bases). CDR1 is MGHDK and CDR2 is SYGVNS in the germline V gene. CDR3 length: 15 residues. As DNA, the CDR3 is TGTGTCAGCAGTACGGAGGGATGGTCTTCCTACGAGCAGTACGTC. Residues: CVSSTEGWSSYEQYV.

This clonotype was seen once. A read error may produce the germline difference seen at one junction end. This sequence joins TRBV7-8 and TRBJ2-3, with D possibly TRBD1 on 6 matching bases. The CDR3 spans 14 residues. The germline CDR1 and CDR2 sequences are SGHVS and FQNEAQ. CDR3 in DNA: TGTGCCAGCAGCCCGACAGGTGGGCCCAATACGCACCTCTTT. Protein sequence: CASSPTGGPNTHLF.

This sequence joins TRBV7-9 and TRBJ2-5; D gene ambiguous. CDR1 and CDR2 from the germline V gene are SEHNR and FQNEAQ (reference sequence). The CDR3 sequence is 11 residues long. Trimming pared 1 base from V and 12 bases from J, leaving 9 bases between. The DNA of the CDR3 is TGTGCCAGCAGCTTAGTCGAGAAGAAGTACTTC. This encodes CASSLVEKKYF.

This clonotype was seen only once. This chain joins TRBV7-7 and TRBJ2-7; unclear D gene. The CDR3 sequence is 13 residues long. The germline V gene has CDR1 SSHAT and CDR2 FNYEAQ (reference sequence). V was cut by 5 bases and J by 6 bases, with 14 bases left in between. The CDR3 sequence is CASSDGLFGEQYF. The CDR3 DNA follows: TGTGCCAGCAGCGATGGATTGTTCGGCGAGCAGTACTTC. The full variable domain, in which reference TRBV7-7 and TRBJ2-7 provide the parts outside the CDR3, is GAGVSQSPRYKVTKRGQDVTLRCDPISSHATLYWYQQALGQGPEFLTYFNYEAQPDKSGLPSDRFSAERPEGSISTLTIQRTEQRDSAMYRCASSDGLFGEQYFGPGTRLTVT.

For this clonotype: Because the CDR3 is missing its conserved closing phenylalanine or tryptophan, this is likely a read error. No DNA is shown, since the ends of the CDR3 on it are uncertain; the CDR3 is the one TCRdb lists. V is TRBV7-8 and J is TRBJ2-2. The CDR3 has 13 residues if both end residues are counted. Germline-derived CDR1 and CDR2 are SGHVS and FQNEAQ. The CDR3 region is CASSLSGAGEMLY.

This chain joins TRBV2 and TRBJ1-5; TRBD1 aligns across 8 bases. Germline assignment: CDR1 SNHLY and CDR2 FYNNEI. V was clipped by 6 bases and J by 1 base; unmatched bases: 5. The CDR3 totals 15 residues. The chain's CDR3 is CASRVQGASNQPQHF. The CDR3 coding sequence is TGTGCCAGCAGAGTTCAGGGGGCGAGCAATCAGCCCCAGCATTTT.

The chain employs TRBV15 and TRBJ2-3; 7 bases map to TRBD2. The J call may not be correct, given that the DNA end is closer to TRBJ2-7. The CDR3 has 14 amino acids. Germline V gene sequence: CDR1 LNHNV, CDR2 YYDKDF (reference sequence). The CDR3 region has the DNA TGTGCCACCAGCTGCGGGGGACTTGCCGATAAGCAGTACTTC. Its translation is CATSCGGLADKQYF.

A word on this clonotype: Its ends do not fully match the called genes, so a read error is possible. The chain carries TRBV11-3 and TRBJ1-2, with D hard to call. Per germline, CDR1 SGHNT and CDR2 YENEEA. The CDR3 runs to 14 residues. The DNA for the CDR3 is TGTGCCACCAGCATAGATCGACAAGGAGGAAGCTACACCTTC. Translated, it gives CATSIDRQGGSYTF.

In this sample, this clonotype turned up once. The CDR3 DNA follows: TGTGCCAGCAGCCTAGGGTCAGAAAACGATCAGGTTGAGCAGTTCTTC. Its protein is CASSLGSENDQVEQFF. This chain connects TRBV9 to TRBJ2-1; no reliable D call. Germline loops: CDR1 SGDLS, CDR2 YYNGEE. This CDR3 is built from 16 residues. Trimming removed 4 bases at V and 9 bases at J, with 23 bases between. The full variable domain, rest sourced from reference TRBV9 and TRBJ2-1, is DSGVTQTPKHLITATGQRVTLRCSPRSGDLSVYWYQQSLDQGLQFLIQYYNGEERAKGNILERFSAQQFPDLHSELNLSSLELGDSALYFCASSLGSENDQVEQFFGPGTRLTVL.

Notes on this clonotype: In this CDR3 the conserved last residue, phenylalanine or tryptophan, is missing, so a read error is likely. Because the CDR3's place on the DNA is in doubt, the DNA is left out and the CDR3 is given as listed by TCRdb. V is TRBV7-2 and J is TRBJ1-5. The CDR3 sequence runs 13 residues, both termini included. Germline lookup yields CDR1 SGHTA and CDR2 FQGNSA. The CDR3 here is CASSLTGGPDTHY.

This chain connects TRBV7-3 to TRBJ2-3; possibly TRBD2 for D (5 bases). CDR3 length equals 14 residues. V was cut by 7 bases and J by 12 bases, with 23 bases left in between. Looked up from germline, CDR1 is SGHTA and CDR2 is FQGTGA. The CDR3 DNA is TGTGCCAGCACAAGAGAGGGAGACGCCGTTGAACAGTATTTT. Translation gives CASTREGDAVEQYF.

This clonotype was detected many times. V is TRBV29-1 and J is TRBJ1-2, with 9 bases matching TRBD1. The J segment lost 6 bases and the V segment lost 6 bases, leaving 5 bases of the junction unmatched. The CDR3 has 12 residues. Germline-derived CDR1 and CDR2 are SQVTM and ANQGSEA. In nucleotides, the CDR3 is TGCAGCGTAATTGGGGACAGGGATGGCTACACCTTC. It codes for CSVIGDRDGYTF.